The T cell receptor (beta chain) described here comes from a study of PD-1 blockade in classical Hodgkin lymphoma. General study findings and limits: It was reported that newly diagnosed patients had less baseline TCR diversity than healthy donors. By C4D1, CD4+ diversity increased significantly, especially in complete responders. The repertoire differences lack a defined cause, possibly disease activity or prior therapy.

Assay: immunoSEQ multiplex PCR; the TCRdb copy retains only in-frame clones and omits some. The table records 30,000 to 45,000 clones, 85% to 90% of them present only once. Concerning this clone: Antigen: not known.

There was relapse after autologous stem cell transplantation in every patient, and there was variation in brentuximab vedotin exposure. The CDR3 totals 15 residues. Between the trimmed V and J ends, which lost 5 bases and 1 base, there was a span of 15 bases. CDR1 is MGHDK, CDR2 SYGVNS, per germline. This chain links TRBV25-1 with TRBJ2-7; D might be TRBD2 (5 bases). The sample was peripheral blood mononuclear cells (PBMCs), taken at baseline. The TCR originated in a human donor with classical Hodgkin lymphoma. CDR3 sequence reads: CASSKENGVSYEQYF. The CDR3 DNA follows: TGTGCCAGCAGTAAGGAGAACGGGGTGTCCTACGAGCAGTACTTC.